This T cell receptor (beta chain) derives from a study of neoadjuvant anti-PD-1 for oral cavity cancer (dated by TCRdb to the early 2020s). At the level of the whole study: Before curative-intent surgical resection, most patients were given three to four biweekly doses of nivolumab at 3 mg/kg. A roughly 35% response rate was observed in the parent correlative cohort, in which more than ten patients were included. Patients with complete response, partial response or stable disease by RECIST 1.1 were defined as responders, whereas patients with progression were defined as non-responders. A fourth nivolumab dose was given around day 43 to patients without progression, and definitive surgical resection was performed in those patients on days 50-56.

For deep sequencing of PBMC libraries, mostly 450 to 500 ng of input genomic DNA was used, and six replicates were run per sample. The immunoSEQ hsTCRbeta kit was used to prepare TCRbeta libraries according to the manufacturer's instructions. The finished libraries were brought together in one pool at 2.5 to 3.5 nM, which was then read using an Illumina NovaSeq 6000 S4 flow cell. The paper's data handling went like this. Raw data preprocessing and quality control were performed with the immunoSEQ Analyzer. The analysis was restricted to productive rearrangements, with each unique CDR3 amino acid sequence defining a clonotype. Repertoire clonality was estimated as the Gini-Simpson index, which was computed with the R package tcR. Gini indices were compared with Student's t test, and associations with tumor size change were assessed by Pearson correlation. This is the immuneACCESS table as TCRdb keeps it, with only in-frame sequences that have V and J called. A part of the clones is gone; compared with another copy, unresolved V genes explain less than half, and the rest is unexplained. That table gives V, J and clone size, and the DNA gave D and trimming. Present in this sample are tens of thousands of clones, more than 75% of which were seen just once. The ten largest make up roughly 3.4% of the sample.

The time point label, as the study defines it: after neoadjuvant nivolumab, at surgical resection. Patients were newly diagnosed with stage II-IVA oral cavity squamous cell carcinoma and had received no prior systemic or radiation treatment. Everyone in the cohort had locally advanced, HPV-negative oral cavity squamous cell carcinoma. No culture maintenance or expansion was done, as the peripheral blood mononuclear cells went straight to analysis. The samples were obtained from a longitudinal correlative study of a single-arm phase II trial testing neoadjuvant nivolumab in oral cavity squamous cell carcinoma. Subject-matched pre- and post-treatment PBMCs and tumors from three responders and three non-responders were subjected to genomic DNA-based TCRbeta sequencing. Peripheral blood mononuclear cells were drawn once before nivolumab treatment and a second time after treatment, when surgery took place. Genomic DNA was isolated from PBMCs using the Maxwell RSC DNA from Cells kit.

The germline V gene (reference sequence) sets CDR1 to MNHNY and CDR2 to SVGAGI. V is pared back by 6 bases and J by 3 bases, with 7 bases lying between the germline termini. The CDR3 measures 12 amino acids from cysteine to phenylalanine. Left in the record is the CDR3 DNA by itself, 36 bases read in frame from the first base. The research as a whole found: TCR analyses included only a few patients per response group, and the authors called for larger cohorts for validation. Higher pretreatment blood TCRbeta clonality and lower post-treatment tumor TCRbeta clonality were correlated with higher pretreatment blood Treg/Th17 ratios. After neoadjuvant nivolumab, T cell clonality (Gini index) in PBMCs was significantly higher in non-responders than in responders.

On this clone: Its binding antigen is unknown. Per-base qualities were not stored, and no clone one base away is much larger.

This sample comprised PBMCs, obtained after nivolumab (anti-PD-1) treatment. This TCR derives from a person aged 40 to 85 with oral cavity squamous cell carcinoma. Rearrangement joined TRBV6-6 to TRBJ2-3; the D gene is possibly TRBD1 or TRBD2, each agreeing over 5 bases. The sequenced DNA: TGTGCCAGCAGCTGGGGGACAGATACGCAGTATTTT. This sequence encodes CASSWGTDTQYF.